Listed below are T cell receptor beta chains from one sample, sequenced in a study of Graves' ophthalmopathy and Graves' hyperthyroidism. TCRdb fed the multiplex PCR reads into MiXCR, producing one record per CDR3 protein. The data contain around 1.1 million distinct CDR3 sequences, about two fifths of them singletons. Sequenced material: peripheral blood or thyroid tissue (not recorded which). These receptors originate from an adult man with Graves' hyperthyroidism. CDR3s include the opening cysteine and the closing phenylalanine or tryptophan. D genes are given only for firm matches. Size values are once, few and many counts, or a class for expanded clones, and some rows have none.

J gene	CDR3 length	D gene	V gene	clone size	CDR3 DNA	CDR3 protein
TRBJ1-1	15	NA	TRBV4-3	many	TGCGCCAGCAGCCAAAGCGACCATAGCAGCACTGAAGCTTTCTTT	CASSQSDHSSTEAFF
TRBJ2-7	12	NA	TRBV7-8	NA	TGTGTCGTGGAGGGACCCACCTACGAGCAGTACTTC	CVVEGPTYEQYF
TRBJ1-1	14	NA	TRBV7-9	many	TGTGCCAGCAGCTTAGGGCCACAGGGTATTGAAGCTTTCTTT	CASSLGPQGIEAFF
TRBJ1-1	15	TRBD1	TRBV5-1	many	TGCGCCAGCTCAAGTACACAGGGGAGTTGGACTGAAGCTTTCTTT	CASSSTQGSWTEAFF
TRBJ1-2	16	TRBD1	TRBV5-1	few	TGCGCCAGCAGCTTGGAGGGCAGGGGGCTTCAAGATGGCTACACCTTC	CASSLEGRGLQDGYTF
TRBJ2-2	14	NA	TRBV14	NA	TGTGCCAGCAGCCGACTACGGAACACCGGGGAGCTGTTTTTT	CASSRLRNTGELFF
TRBJ1-1	16	NA	TRBV7-9	many	TGTGCCAGCAGCTTACCCGACGACATTACGAACACTGAAGCTTTCTTT	CASSLPDDITNTEAFF
TRBJ2-5	15	NA	TRBV6-5	many	TGTGCCAGCAGACCCAAACAGGGATTCGGAGAGACCCAGTACTTC	CASRPKQGFGETQYF
TRBJ2-5	13	NA	TRBV11-1	NA	TGTGCCTGGAGTAGTGGCGGACCAGAGACCCAGTACTTC	CAWSSGGPETQYF
TRBJ1-1	10	NA	TRBV29-1	many	TGCAGCGTTGGAAACCTTGAAGCTTTCTTT	CSVGNLEAFF
TRBJ2-6	20	NA	TRBV19	many	TGTGCCAGTAGTACGTACCTGCCTTCGGACAGTGACTCTGGGGCCAACGTCCTGACTTTC	CASSTYLPSDSDSGANVLTF
TRBJ2-7	13	TRBD2	TRBV7-9	NA	TGTGCCAGCAGCAGGGACTATTCCTACAAGCAGTACTTC	CASSRDYSYKQYF
TRBJ1-5	15	TRBD1	TRBV19	many	TGTGCCAGTAGTGTATCCGGGACAGGGCATCAGCCCCAGCATTTT	CASSVSGTGHQPQHF
TRBJ1-2	15	TRBD1	TRBV7-9	many	TGTGCCAGCAGCTCGGGCCTAGGGACAGACTATGGCTACACCTTC	CASSSGLGTDYGYTF
TRBJ2-7	15	NA	TRBV5-1	NA	TGCGCCAGCAGCTTGCTCCCAGGGAACGCCTACGAGCAGTACTTC	CASSLLPGNAYEQYF
TRBJ2-2	17	TRBD2	TRBV10-2	few	TGTGCCAGCAGTTACTCAGCGGGGTCGAGGAACACCGGGGAGCTGTTTTTT	CASSYSAGSRNTGELFF
TRBJ2-7	14	NA	TRBV5-1	NA	TGCGCCAGCAGCTTGGAAGGGAATGGAGTCGAGCAGTACTTC	CASSLEGNGVEQYF
TRBJ2-2	16	TRBD2	TRBV7-9	NA	TGTGCCAGCAGCTTAGCTGGGACTACCGCGAGCGGGGAGCTGTTTTTT	CASSLAGTTASGELFF
TRBJ1-1	16	NA	TRBV15	NA	TGTGCCACCAGCAGAGATCTAACAGGGAGGGGCACTGAAGCTTTCTTT	CATSRDLTGRGTEAFF
TRBJ1-5	14	NA	TRBV7-2	many	TGTGCCAGCAGCTTAGACGGGTACAATCAGCCCCAGCATTTT	CASSLDGYNQPQHF
TRBJ1-6	15	NA	TRBV7-8	many	TGTGCCAGCAGCTGGGACACCTACGGCAATTCACCCCTCCACTTT	CASSWDTYGNSPLHF
TRBJ2-7	15	NA	TRBV6-2/TRBV6-3	once	TGTGCCAGCAGTTACGGTGTAAGCGATTCCGACGAGCAGTACTTC	CASSYGVSDSDEQYF
TRBJ1-3	15	NA	TRBV4-3	NA	TGCGCCAGCAGCCAAGACTCGACTGGTGGAAACACCATATATTTT	CASSQDSTGGNTIYF
TRBJ1-4	14	TRBD1	TRBV6-5	NA	TGTGCCAGCAGTAACCGACAGGGACCTGAAAAACTGTTTTTT	CASSNRQGPEKLFF
TRBJ1-1	13	NA	TRBV7-2	many	TGTGCCAGCAGCTCAACAGAACTCACTGAAGCTTTCTTT	CASSSTELTEAFF
TRBJ2-7	15	TRBD2	TRBV10-3	many	TGTGCCATCAGTGAACCCGGGGGGGGCCTGAACGAGCAGTACTTC	CAISEPGGGLNEQYF
TRBJ1-1	15	TRBD1	TRBV3-1	few	TGTGCCAGCAGCCTTAACCCAGGGGGCTTCACTGAAGCTTTCTTT	CASSLNPGGFTEAFF
TRBJ2-6	19	NA	TRBV10-3	NA	TGTGCCATCAGTGAGCTATGGACAGACCTTATATCTGGGGCCAACGTCCTGACTTTC	CAISELWTDLISGANVLTF
TRBJ1-1	15	NA	TRBV15	NA	TGTGCCACCAGGCTAGCGGGGGAACCCAACACTGAAGCTTTCTTT	CATRLAGEPNTEAFF
TRBJ1-3	16	NA	TRBV12-3/TRBV12-4	few	TGTGCCAGCAGTCCTCCGGGACTAAGATCTGGAAACACCATATATTTT	CASSPPGLRSGNTIYF
TRBJ2-2	15	NA	TRBV6-1	NA	TGTGCCAGCAGTGGCGAAGTCCTGAACACCGGGGAGCTGTTTTTT	CASSGEVLNTGELFF
TRBJ2-1	14	NA	TRBV7-9	once	TGTGCCAGCAGCCAGGACGCCTTCCCCAATGAGCAGTTCTTC	CASSQDAFPNEQFF
TRBJ2-5	14	NA	TRBV19	many	TGTGCCAGTAGTATGCGAGCAGCTCAGGAGACCCAGTACTTC	CASSMRAAQETQYF
TRBJ2-2	13	NA	TRBV15	many	TGTGCCACCAGCAGAGACAGGGGCGGGGAGCTGTTTTTT	CATSRDRGGELFF
TRBJ1-2	14	NA	TRBV5-1	few	TGCGCCAGCAAGGGGCAGCCTGAAGTTTATGGCTACACCTTC	CASKGQPEVYGYTF
TRBJ2-5	13	NA	TRBV28	NA	TGTGCCAGCACCGAGGACGGGGCGGAGACCCAGTACTTC	CASTEDGAETQYF
TRBJ2-7	12	NA	TRBV29-1	once	TGCGGCGTTGAAGATGAGGGATGGGAGCAGTACTTC	CGVEDEGWEQYF
TRBJ2-7	15	NA	TRBV4-1	few	TGCGCCAGCAGCCTCCTAGCAAAAGGGCAGTACGAGCAGTACTTC	CASSLLAKGQYEQYF
TRBJ1-1	14	NA	TRBV11-2	once	TGTGCCGGCACCATGGGGGCAGGGAACACTGAAGCTTTCTTT	CAGTMGAGNTEAFF
TRBJ2-5	11	TRBD1	TRBV29-1	NA	TGCAGCGGGGACAGGGCCAGAGAGCAGTACTTC	CSGDRAREQYF
TRBJ2-2	16	NA	TRBV11-1	NA	TGTGCCAGCAGCTCCTTACCGACAGGTACAACCGGGGAGCTGTTTTTT	CASSSLPTGTTGELFF
TRBJ1-1	16	NA	TRBV11-1	NA	TGTGCCAGCAGCCGACCCAATACAGGACCGAACACTGAAGCTTTCTTT	CASSRPNTGPNTEAFF
TRBJ1-2	12	NA	TRBV20-1	many	TGCAGTGCTAGAGATGGGGCATATGGCTACACCTTC	CSARDGAYGYTF
TRBJ1-1	14	TRBD1	TRBV29-1	many	TGCAGCGTGGACAGGACAGGGAAAGTCGCTGAAGCTTTCTTT	CSVDRTGKVAEAFF
TRBJ2-5	17	TRBD2	TRBV12-3/TRBV12-4	NA	TGTGCCAGCAGTTACTCTGTTAGTAGCGGGGTGGGAGAGACCCAGTACTTC	CASSYSVSSGVGETQYF
TRBJ1-5	18	NA	TRBV9	once	TGTGCCAGCAGCGTAGGACCCGACAGTACTAATAGCAATCAGCCCCAGCATTTT	CASSVGPDSTNSNQPQHF
TRBJ1-2	13	TRBD1	TRBV29-1	NA	TGCAGCAGACAGGGGTTGGTCGACTATGGCTACACCTTC	CSRQGLVDYGYTF
TRBJ1-5	13	TRBD1	TRBV18	few	TGTGCCAGCAAACAGGGACAGGATCAGCCCCAGCATTTT	CASKQGQDQPQHF
TRBJ1-6	17	NA	TRBV7-9	few	TGTGCCAGCAGCTCCCCCAGGGGACCCATATATAATTCACCCCTCCACTTT	CASSSPRGPIYNSPLHF
TRBJ2-6	16	NA	TRBV7-2	many	TGTGCCAGCAGCTTTGGAGGACCCTCTGGGGCCAACGTCCTGACTTTC	CASSFGGPSGANVLTF
TRBJ2-7	13	NA	TRBV2	many	TGTGCCAGCAGTAGGGACGGATACTACGAGCAGTACTTC	CASSRDGYYEQYF
TRBJ1-5	15	TRBD1	TRBV15	many	TGTGCCACCAGCGTACCGGGACAGGGTCCCCAGCCCCAGCATTTT	CATSVPGQGPQPQHF
TRBJ2-7	15	TRBD1	TRBV5-1	NA	TGCGCCAGCAGCTCTCGACAGGGGGTATCCTACGAGCAGTACTTC	CASSSRQGVSYEQYF
TRBJ1-5	13	NA	TRBV20-1	many	TGCAGTGCTAGAGAACTTAGGACAAGGGCCCAGCATTTT	CSARELRTRAQHF
TRBJ1-5	14	NA	TRBV7-6	many	TGTGCCAGCAGCTTAGGTCCGATCAATCAGCCCCAGCATTTT	CASSLGPINQPQHF
TRBJ2-2	12	TRBD1	TRBV20-1	few	TGCAGTGGGGACAGGGGCACCGGGGAGCTGTTTTTT	CSGDRGTGELFF
TRBJ2-5	16	NA	TRBV9	few	TGTGCCAGCAGCGTAGCTGGAGGGAGTGGACAAGAGACCCAGTACTTC	CASSVAGGSGQETQYF